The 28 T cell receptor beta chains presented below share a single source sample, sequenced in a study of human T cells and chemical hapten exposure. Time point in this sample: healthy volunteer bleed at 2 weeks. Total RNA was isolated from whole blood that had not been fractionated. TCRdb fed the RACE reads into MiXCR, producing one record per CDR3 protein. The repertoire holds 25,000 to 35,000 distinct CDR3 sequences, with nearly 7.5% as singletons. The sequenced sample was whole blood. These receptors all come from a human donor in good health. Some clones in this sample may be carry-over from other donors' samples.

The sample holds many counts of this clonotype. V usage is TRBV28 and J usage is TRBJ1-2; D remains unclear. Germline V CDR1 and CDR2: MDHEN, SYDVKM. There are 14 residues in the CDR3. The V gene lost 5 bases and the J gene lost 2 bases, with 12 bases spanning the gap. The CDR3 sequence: CASSLGRFNYGYTF. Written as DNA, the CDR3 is TGTGCCAGCAGTCTAGGACGGTTCAACTATGGCTACACCTTC.

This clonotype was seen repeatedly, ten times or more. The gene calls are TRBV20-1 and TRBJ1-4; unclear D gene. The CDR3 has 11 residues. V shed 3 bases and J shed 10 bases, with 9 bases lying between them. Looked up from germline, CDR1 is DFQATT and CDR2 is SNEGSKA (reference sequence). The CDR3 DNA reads TGCAGTGCTAGGGAGGAGGGAAAACTGTTTTTT. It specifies CSAREEGKLFF.

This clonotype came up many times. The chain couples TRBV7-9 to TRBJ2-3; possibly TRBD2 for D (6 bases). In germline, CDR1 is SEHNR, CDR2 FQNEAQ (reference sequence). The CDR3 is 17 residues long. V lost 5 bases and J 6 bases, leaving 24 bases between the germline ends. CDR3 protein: CASSLTRDWKGKDTQYF. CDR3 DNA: TGTGCCAGCAGCCTAACCCGGGACTGGAAGGGGAAGGATACGCAGTATTTT.

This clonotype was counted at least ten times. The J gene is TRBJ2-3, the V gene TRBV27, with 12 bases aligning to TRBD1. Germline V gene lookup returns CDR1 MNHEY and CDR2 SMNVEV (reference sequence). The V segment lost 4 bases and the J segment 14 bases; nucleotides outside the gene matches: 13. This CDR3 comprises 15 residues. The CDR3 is CASSSAGTGGVSRYF. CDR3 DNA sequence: TGTGCCAGCAGTTCCGCCGGGACAGGGGGCGTCTCGAGGTATTTT.

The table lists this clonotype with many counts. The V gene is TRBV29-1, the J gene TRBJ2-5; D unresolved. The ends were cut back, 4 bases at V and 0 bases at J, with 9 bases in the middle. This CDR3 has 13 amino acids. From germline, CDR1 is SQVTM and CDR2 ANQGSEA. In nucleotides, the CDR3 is TGCAGCGTTGCGGCTCTGTACCAAGAGACCCAGTACTTC. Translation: CSVAALYQETQYF.

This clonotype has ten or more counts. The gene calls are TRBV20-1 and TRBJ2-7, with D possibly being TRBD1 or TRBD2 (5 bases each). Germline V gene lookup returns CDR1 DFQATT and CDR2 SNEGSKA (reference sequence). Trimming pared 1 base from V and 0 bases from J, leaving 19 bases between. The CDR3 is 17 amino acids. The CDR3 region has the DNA TGCAGTGCTAGAGCCAGGGAGCCGACAGTTCGCTCCTACGAGCAGTACTTC. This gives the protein CSARAREPTVRSYEQYF.

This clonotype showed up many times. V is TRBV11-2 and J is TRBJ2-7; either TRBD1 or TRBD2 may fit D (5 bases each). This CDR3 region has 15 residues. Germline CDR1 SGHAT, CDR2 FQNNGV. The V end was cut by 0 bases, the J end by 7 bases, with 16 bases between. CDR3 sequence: CASSLDPGPASEQYF. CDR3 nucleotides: TGTGCCAGCAGCTTAGATCCGGGACCGGCTAGTGAGCAGTACTTC.

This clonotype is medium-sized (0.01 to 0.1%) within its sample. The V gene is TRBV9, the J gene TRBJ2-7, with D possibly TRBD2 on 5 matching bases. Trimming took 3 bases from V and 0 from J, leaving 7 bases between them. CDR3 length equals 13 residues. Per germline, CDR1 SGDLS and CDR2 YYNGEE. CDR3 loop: CASSADSSYEQYF. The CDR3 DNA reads TGTGCCAGCAGCGCGGACTCCTCCTACGAGCAGTACTTC.

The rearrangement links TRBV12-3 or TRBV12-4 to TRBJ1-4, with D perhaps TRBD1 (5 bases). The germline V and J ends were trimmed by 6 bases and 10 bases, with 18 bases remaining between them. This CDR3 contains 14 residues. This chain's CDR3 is CASRPPGGFGKLFF. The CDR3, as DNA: TGTGCCAGCAGACCCCCGGGGGGATTCGGAAAACTGTTTTTT.

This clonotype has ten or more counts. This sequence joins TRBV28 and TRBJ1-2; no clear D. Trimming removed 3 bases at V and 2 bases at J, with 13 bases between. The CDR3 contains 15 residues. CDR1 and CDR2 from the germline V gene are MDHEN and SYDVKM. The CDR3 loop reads CASSFSNRGNYGYTF. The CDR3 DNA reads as TGTGCCAGCAGTTTTTCAAATCGAGGGAACTATGGCTACACCTTC.

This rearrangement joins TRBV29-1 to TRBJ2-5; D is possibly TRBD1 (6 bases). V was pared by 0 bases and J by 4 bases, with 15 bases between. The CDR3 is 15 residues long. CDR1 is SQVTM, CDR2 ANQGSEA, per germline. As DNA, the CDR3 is TGCAGCGTTGAAGATCCAGGGGTAGCACCAGAGACCCAGTACTTC. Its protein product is CSVEDPGVAPETQYF.

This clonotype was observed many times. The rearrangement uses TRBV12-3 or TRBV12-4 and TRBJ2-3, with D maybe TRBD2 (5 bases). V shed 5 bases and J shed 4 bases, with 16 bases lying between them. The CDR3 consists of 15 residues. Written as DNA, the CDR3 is TGTGCCAGCAGTCGTCTACTAGAGCAATCAGATACGCAGTATTTT. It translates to CASSRLLEQSDTQYF.

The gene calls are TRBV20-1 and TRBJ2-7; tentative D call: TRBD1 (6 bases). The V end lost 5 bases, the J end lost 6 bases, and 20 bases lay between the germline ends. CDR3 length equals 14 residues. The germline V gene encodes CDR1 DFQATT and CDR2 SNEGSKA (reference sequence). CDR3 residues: CSAGRQEAWGEQYF. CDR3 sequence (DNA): TGCAGTGCTGGGAGACAGGAGGCTTGGGGCGAGCAGTACTTC.

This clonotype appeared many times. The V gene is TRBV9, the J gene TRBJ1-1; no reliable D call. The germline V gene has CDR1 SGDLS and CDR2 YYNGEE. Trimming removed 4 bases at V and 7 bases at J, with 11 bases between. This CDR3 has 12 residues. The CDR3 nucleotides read TGTGCCAGCAGCAAAGGGAGGGATGAAGCTTTCTTT. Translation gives CASSKGRDEAFF. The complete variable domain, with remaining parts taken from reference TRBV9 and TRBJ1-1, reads DSGVTQTPKHLITATGQRVTLRCSPRSGDLSVYWYQQSLDQGLQFLIQYYNGEERAKGNILERFSAQQFPDLHSELNLSSLELGDSALYFCASSKGRDEAFFGQGTRLTVV.

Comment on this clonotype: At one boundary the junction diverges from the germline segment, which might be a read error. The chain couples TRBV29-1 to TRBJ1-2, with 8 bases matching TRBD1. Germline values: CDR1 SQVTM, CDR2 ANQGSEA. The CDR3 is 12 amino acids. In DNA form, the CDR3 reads TGCAGCGGGGGACAGGTGGACTATGGCGACACCTTC. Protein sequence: CSGGQVDYGDTF.

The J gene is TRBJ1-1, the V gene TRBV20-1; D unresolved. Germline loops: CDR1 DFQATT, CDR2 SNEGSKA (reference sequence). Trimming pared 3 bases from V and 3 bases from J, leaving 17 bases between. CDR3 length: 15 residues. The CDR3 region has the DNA TGCAGTGCTAGTGGGCCTGTGCGAAGGGACACTGAAGCTTTCTTT. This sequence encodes CSASGPVRRDTEAFF.

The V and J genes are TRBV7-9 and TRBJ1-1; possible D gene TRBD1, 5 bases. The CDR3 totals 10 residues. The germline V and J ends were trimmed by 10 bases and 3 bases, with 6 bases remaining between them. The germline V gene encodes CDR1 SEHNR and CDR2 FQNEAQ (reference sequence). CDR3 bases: TGTGCCATCAGGGACACTGAAGCTTTCTTT. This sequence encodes CAIRDTEAFF.

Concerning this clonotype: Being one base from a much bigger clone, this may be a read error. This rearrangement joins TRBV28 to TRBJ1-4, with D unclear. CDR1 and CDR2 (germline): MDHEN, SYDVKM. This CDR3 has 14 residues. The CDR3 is CASSVGQANKKLFF. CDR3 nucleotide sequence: TGTGCCAGCAGTGTTGGGCAGGCTAATAAAAAACTGTTTTTT.

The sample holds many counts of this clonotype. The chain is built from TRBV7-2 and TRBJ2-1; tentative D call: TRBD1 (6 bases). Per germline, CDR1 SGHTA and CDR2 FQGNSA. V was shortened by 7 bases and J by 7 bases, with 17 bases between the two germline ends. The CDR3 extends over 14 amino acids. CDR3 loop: CASTPDWGRNEQFF. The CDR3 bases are TGTGCCAGCACCCCTGATTGGGGGCGGAATGAGCAGTTCTTC.

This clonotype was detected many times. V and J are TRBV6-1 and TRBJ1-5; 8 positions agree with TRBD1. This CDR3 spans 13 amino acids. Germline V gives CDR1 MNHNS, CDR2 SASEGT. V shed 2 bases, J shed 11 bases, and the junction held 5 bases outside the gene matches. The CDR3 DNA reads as TGTGCCAGCAGTGAAAGGACAGGGTTCGCCCAGCATTTT. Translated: CASSERTGFAQHF.

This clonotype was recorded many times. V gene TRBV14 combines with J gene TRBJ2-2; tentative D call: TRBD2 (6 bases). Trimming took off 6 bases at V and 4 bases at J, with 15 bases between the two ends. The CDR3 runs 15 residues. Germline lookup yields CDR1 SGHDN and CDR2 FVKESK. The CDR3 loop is CASSRAGRGTGELFF. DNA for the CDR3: TGTGCCAGCAGTCGTGCGGGAAGGGGCACCGGGGAGCTGTTTTTT.

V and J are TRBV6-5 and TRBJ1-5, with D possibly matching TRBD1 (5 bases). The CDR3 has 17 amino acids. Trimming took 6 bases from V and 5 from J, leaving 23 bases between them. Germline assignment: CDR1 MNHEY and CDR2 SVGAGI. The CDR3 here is CASSPRRGSLNDQPQHF. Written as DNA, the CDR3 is TGTGCCAGCAGCCCCAGACGGGGCTCCCTAAATGATCAGCCCCAGCATTTT.

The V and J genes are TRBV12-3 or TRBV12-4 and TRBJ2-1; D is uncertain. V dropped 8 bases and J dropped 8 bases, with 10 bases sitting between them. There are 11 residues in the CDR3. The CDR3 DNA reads TGTGCCAGCCGGACCCGACATGAGCAGTTCTTC. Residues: CASRTRHEQFF.

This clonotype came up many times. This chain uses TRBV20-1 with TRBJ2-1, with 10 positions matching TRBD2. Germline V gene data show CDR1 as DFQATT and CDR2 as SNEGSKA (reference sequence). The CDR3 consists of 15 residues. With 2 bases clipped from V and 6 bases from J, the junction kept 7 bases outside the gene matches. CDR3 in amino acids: CSARSGLAAINEQFF. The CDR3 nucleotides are TGCAGTGCTAGATCCGGACTAGCGGCTATCAATGAGCAGTTCTTC.

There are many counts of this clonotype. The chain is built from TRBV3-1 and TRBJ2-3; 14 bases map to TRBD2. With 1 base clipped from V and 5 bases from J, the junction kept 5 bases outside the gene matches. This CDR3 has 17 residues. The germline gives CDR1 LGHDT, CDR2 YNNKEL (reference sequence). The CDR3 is CASSQVGTSGRLDTQYF. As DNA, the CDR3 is TGTGCCAGCAGCCAAGTCGGGACTAGCGGGAGATTAGATACGCAGTATTTT.

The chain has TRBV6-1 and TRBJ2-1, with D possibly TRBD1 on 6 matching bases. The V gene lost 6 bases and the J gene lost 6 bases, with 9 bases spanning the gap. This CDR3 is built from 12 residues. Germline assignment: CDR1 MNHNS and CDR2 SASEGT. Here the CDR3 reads CASRDRPNEQFF. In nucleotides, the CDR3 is TGTGCCAGCAGGGACAGACCCAATGAGCAGTTCTTC.

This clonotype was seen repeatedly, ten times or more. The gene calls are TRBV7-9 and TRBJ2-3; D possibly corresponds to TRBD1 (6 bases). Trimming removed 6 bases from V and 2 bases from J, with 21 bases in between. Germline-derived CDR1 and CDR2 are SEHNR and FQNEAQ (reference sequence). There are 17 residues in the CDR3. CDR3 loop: CASSPGWTAILTDTQYF. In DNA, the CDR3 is TGTGCCAGCAGTCCGGGATGGACAGCGATTCTCACAGATACGCAGTATTTT.

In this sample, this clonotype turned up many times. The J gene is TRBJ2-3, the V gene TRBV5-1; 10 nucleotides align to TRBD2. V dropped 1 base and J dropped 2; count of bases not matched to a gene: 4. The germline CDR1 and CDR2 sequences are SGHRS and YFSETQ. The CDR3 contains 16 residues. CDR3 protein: CASSLYLAGVTDTQYF. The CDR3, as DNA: TGCGCCAGCAGCTTGTACCTAGCGGGAGTCACAGATACGCAGTATTTT.